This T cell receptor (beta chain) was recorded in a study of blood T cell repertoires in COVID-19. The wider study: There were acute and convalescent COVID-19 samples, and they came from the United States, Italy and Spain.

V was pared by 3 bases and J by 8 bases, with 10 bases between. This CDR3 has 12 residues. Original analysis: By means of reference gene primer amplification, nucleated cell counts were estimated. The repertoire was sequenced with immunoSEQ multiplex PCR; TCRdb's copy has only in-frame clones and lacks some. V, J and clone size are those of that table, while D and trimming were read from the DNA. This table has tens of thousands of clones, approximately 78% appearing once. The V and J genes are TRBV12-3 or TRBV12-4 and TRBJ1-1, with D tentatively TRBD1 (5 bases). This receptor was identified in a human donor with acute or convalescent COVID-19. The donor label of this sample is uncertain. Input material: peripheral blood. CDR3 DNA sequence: TGTGCCAGCAGTTTCCTCAGGACAGAAGCTTTCTTT. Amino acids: CASSFLRTEAFF.